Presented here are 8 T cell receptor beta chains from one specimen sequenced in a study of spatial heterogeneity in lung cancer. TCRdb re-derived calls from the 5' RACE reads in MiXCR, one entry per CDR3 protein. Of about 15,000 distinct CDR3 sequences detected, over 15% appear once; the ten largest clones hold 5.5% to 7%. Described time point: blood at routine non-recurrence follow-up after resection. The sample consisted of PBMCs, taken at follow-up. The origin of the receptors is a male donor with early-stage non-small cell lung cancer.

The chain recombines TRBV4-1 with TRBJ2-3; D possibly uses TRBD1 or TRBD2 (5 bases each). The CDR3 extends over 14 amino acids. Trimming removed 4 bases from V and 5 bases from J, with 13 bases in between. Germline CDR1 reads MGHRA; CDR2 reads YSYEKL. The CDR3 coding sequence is TGCGCCAGCAGCCGCCGGGACGACGAAGATACGCAGTATTTT. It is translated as CASSRRDDEDTQYF.

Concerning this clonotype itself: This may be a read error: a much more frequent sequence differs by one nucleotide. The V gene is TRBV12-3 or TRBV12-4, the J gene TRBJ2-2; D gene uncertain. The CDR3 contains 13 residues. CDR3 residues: CTSSSLDTGELFF. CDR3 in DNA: TGTACCAGCAGTTCGCTTGACACCGGGGAGCTGTTTTTT.

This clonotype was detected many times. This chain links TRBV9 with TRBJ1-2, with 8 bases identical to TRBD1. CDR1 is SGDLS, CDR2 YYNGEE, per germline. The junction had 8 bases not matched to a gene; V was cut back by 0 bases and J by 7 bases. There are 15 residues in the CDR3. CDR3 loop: CASSVGGTGGAGYTF. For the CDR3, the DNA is TGTGCCAGCAGCGTAGGTGGGACAGGAGGCGCTGGCTACACCTTC.

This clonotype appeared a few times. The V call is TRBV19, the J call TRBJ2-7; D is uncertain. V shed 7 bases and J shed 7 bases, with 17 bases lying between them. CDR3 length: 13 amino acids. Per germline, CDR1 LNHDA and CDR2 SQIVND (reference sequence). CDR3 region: CASTSGPFGEQYF. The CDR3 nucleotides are TGTGCCAGTACCTCCGGACCCTTTGGAGAGCAGTACTTC. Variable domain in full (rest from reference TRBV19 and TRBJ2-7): DGGITQSPKYLFRKEGQNVTLSCEQNLNHDAMYWYRQDPGQGLRLIYYSQIVNDFQKGDIAEGYSVSREKKESFPLTVTSAQKNPTAFYLCASTSGPFGEQYFGPGTRLTVT.

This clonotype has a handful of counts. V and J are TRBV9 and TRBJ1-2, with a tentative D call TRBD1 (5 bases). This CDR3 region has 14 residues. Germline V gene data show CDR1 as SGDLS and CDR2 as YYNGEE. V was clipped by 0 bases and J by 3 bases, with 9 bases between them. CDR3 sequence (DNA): TGTGCCAGCAGCGTAGGAGGGGAGGACTATGGCTACACCTTC. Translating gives CASSVGGEDYGYTF.

The CDR3 loop reads CATSRGHQQGPYEQYF. DNA of the CDR3: TGTGCCACCAGCAGAGGACACCAGCAGGGTCCCTACGAGCAGTACTTC. The rearrangement links TRBV15 to TRBJ2-7; TRBD1 is a possible D gene (5 bases). V lost 1 base, J lost 2 bases, and 15 bases lay in between. CDR1 and CDR2 from the germline V gene are LNHNV and YYDKDF (reference sequence). The CDR3 totals 16 residues. Looking up the rest from reference TRBV15 and TRBJ2-7 gives the full variable domain: DAMVIQNPRYQVTQFGKPVTLSCSQTLNHNVMYWYQQKSSQAPKLLFHYYDKDFNNEADTPDNFQSRRPNTSFCFLDIRSPGLGDTAMYLCATSRGHQQGPYEQYFGPGTRLTVT.

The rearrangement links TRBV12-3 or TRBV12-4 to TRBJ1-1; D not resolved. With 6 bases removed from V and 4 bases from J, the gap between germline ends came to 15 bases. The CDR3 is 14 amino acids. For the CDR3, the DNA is TGTGCCAGCAGACCTGGGATGTTGGGCACTGAAGCTTTCTTT. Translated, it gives CASRPGMLGTEAFF.

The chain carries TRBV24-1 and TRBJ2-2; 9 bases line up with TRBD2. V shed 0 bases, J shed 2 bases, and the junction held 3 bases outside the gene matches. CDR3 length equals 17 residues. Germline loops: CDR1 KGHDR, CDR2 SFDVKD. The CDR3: CATSDLPSGTNTGELFF. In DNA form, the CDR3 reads TGTGCCACCAGTGATTTGCCTAGCGGGACAAACACCGGGGAGCTGTTTTTT.